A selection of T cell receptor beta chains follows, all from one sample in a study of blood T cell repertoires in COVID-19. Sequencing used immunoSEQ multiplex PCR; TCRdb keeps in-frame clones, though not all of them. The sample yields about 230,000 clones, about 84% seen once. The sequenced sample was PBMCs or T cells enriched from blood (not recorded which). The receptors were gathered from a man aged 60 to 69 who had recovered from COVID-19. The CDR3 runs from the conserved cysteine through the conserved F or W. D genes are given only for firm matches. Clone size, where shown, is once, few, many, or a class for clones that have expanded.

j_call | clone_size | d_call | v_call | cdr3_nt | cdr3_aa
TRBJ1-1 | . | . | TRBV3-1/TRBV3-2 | TGTGCCAGCAGCCCTCAACCTCAGGAACGAAGGACTGAAGCTTTCTTT | CASSPQPQERRTEAFF
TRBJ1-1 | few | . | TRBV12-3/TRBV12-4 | TGTGCCAGCAGTTTGAGTGAGAACACTGAAGCTTTCTTT | CASSLSENTEAFF
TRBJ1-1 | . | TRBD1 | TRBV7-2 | TGTGCCAGCAGCCCACGACAGGGTAACACTGAAGCTTTCTTT | CASSPRQGNTEAFF
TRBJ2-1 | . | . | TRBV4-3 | TGCGCCAGCAGCCAAGATGGGGGGTACAATGAGCAGTTCTTC | CASSQDGGYNEQFF
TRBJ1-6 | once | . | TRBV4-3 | TGCGCCAGCAGCCAGGACGTACAGGAGAGCTCCTATAATTCACCCCTCCACTTT | CASSQDVQESSYNSPLHF
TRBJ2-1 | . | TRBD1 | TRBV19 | TGTGCCAGTAGTTTGCAGGGGGCTCCTGCCGATGAGCAGTTCTTC | CASSLQGAPADEQFF
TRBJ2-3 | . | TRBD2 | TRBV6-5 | TGTGCCAGCAGTCCCACCGCGGGGGGCCCAGATACGCAGTATTTT | CASSPTAGGPDTQYF
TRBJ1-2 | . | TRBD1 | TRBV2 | TGTGCCAGCAGTGAAGAATGGACAGGGGACACCTTC | CASSEEWTGDTF
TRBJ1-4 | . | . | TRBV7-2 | TGTGCCAGCAGCCTCGGGGTGACTGAAAAACTGTTTTTT | CASSLGVTEKLFF
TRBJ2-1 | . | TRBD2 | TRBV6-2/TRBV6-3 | TGTGCCAGCAGTGCCAGCGGGGGGGGATACAATGAGCAGTTCTTC | CASSASGGGYNEQFF
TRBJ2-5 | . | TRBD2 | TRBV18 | TGTGCCAGCTCACCAGGACTAGCGGATCAAGAGACCCAGTACTTC | CASSPGLADQETQYF
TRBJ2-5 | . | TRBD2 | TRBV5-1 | TGCGCCAGCAGCTTGGGACTAGCGGGGATCAGGGAGACCCAGTACTTC | CASSLGLAGIRETQYF
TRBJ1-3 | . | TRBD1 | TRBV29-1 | TGCAGCGGGCGACAGGGGGGAGGAAACACCATATATTTT | CSGRQGGGNTIYF
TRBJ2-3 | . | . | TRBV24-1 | TGTGCCACCAGTGAAACCCCTACGGATACGCAGTATTTT | CATSETPTDTQYF
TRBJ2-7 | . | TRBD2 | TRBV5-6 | TGTGCCAGCAGCCTCGGGGTTAGCGGGGTATCCTACGAGCAGTACTTC | CASSLGVSGVSYEQYF
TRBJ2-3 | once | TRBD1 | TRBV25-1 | TGTGCCAGCAGGGGCGCGGGACAGGGGGCCGGAGATACGCAGTATTTT | CASRGAGQGAGDTQYF